This TCR beta chain was recovered during a study of cytomegalovirus exposure and HLA in healthy donors. Points from the study as a whole: TCR beta chains associated with HLA were, in a later analysis, more clonally expanded than equally common others.

Amplification used 60 Vbeta primers and 13 Jbeta primers. Clones were read by immunoSEQ multiplex PCR, and TCRdb kept only the in-frame ones, dropping some. The table shows 150,000 to 200,000 clones, with around 68% occurring only once. As concerns this clone: Its target is unknown.

In germline, CDR1 is WNHNN, CDR2 SYGVQD (reference sequence). With 4 bases removed from V and 4 bases from J, the gap between germline ends came to 13 bases. The CDR3 is 14 amino acids. V gene TRBV10-1 combines with J gene TRBJ1-1, with unresolved D. The source material was PBMCs. The source is a man aged 25 to 40 in good health and CMV-seropositive. CDR3 nucleotide sequence: TGCGCCAGCAGTGTAGGCAGAGGAAGCACTGAAGCTTTCTTT. Protein sequence: CASSVGRGSTEAFF.